The rows below give T cell receptor beta chains drawn from one sample of a study of CD8 T cells in ankylosing spondylitis. MiXCR, applied by TCRdb to the 5' RACE reads, yields one record per CDR3 protein. The sample yields roughly 150,000 distinct CDR3 sequences, roughly 10% seen once. The sequenced sample was blood, either unsorted or a sorted T cell fraction (not recorded which). These receptor sequences come from a female donor with ankylosing spondylitis or in good health (not recorded which). CDR3s include the opening cysteine and the closing phenylalanine or tryptophan. D genes are given only for firm matches. Clone size appears in some rows only: once, few, many, or a class for an expanded clone.

j_gene,d_gene,abundance,v_gene,CDR3nt,CDR3aa
TRBJ2-2,TRBD2,few,TRBV27,TGTGCCAGTGGGGGTAGCGGGAGTCCCGGGGAGCTGTTTTTT,CASGGSGSPGELFF
TRBJ2-7,TRBD1,many,TRBV7-9,TGCGCCAGCAGCTTGGGACAGCTCTACGAGCAGTACTTC,CASSLGQLYEQYF
TRBJ2-5,.,few,TRBV29-1,TGCAGCGCCCGGACAGACCAAGAGACCCAGTACTTC,CSARTDQETQYF
TRBJ2-2,TRBD1,.,TRBV29-1,TGCAGCGTCCGGACAGGGTACTCCGGGGAGCTGTTTTTT,CSVRTGYSGELFF
TRBJ1-6,.,.,TRBV7-2,TGTGCCAGCAGCTTAGAGCCCCGGGACCTTTTTTCACCCCTCCACTTT,CASSLEPRDLFSPLHF
TRBJ2-7,TRBD2,many,TRBV6-1,TGTGCCAGCAGTGAGGCGGGAGTGGGCGGCTACGAGCAGTACTTC,CASSEAGVGGYEQYF
TRBJ2-1,TRBD1,.,TRBV7-9,TGTGCCAGCAGCCTAGGGACAGGGCAAAACAATGAGCAGTTCTTC,CASSLGTGQNNEQFF
TRBJ2-1,TRBD2,few,TRBV11-2,TGTGCCAGCAGCTTCGTATCGTTACGGGGGGATGAGCAGTTCTTC,CASSFVSLRGDEQFF
TRBJ1-1,.,many,TRBV9,TGTGCCAGCAGGGACCCTGGGCAGGGCGGCACTGAAGCTTTCTTT,CASRDPGQGGTEAFF
TRBJ2-3,.,few,TRBV7-3,TGTGCCAGCAGCTTAACGGGGTCTAGCACAGATACGCAGTATTTT,CASSLTGSSTDTQYF
TRBJ2-7,TRBD1,.,TRBV27,TGTGCCAGCAGTTTGGCCGGGACAGGAGGGGGCGAGCAGTACTTC,CASSLAGTGGGEQYF
TRBJ2-7,TRBD2,few,TRBV4-3,TGCGCCAGCAGCCCTGGGACTAGCGGGAGGGCCAACGAGCAGTACTTC,CASSPGTSGRANEQYF
TRBJ2-1,TRBD2,.,TRBV5-6,TGTGCCAGCAGCCCATGGACTAGCGGCCCCTCCTACAATGAGCAGTTCTTC,CASSPWTSGPSYNEQFF
TRBJ2-5,.,.,TRBV27,TGTGCCTCGCGGCGGGCTAGCCCGTACCAAGAGACCCAGTACTTC,CASRRASPYQETQYF